These 5 T cell receptor beta chains came from one sample sequenced in a study of blood T cells in healthy people across ages. Through a sample-barcoded 5' primer and a J-beta primer mix, a second PCR was run for roughly 6 to 12 cycles. One entry per CDR3 protein results from TCRdb running MiXCR on the 5' RACE reads. The sample includes hundreds of thousands of distinct CDR3 sequences, approximately 44% of them seen just once. Sequences were obtained from blood. These receptors were obtained from a man in his fifties or sixties in good health.

Only a few counts were recorded for this clonotype. The J gene is TRBJ2-1, the V gene TRBV7-2; D gene ambiguous. The CDR3 sequence is 16 residues long. Germline V gives CDR1 SGHTA, CDR2 FQGNSA. Trimming took 0 bases from V and 0 from J, leaving 9 bases between them. CDR3: CASSLARGGSYNEQFF. The CDR3 DNA reads as TGTGCCAGCAGCTTAGCGCGTGGCGGCTCCTACAATGAGCAGTTCTTC.

The chain couples TRBV5-6 to TRBJ1-6; D possibly corresponds to TRBD1 (5 bases). Germline V gives CDR1 SGHDT, CDR2 YYEEEE. The CDR3 consists of 14 residues. V was trimmed by 1 base and J by 9 bases, leaving 11 bases between them. The CDR3 sequence is CASSLRAGSSPLHF. DNA for the CDR3: TGTGCCAGCAGCTTGAGGGCAGGGAGTTCACCCCTCCACTTT. Based on the CDR3 plus reference TRBV5-6 and TRBJ1-6, the full variable domain is DAGVTQSPTHLIKTRGQQVTLRCSPKSGHDTVSWYQQALGQGPQFIFQYYEEEERQRGNFPDRFSGHQFPNYSSELNVNALLLGDSALYLCASSLRAGSSPLHFGNGTRLTVT.

V is TRBV18 and J is TRBJ2-1; D gene unclear. V shed 5 bases and J shed 5 bases, with 16 bases lying between them. This CDR3 contains 15 residues. The germline CDR1 and CDR2 sequences are KGHSH and LQKENI. CDR3 in amino acids: CASSFRRSGNNEQFF. CDR3 nucleotides: TGTGCCAGCTCATTTAGAAGGAGTGGGAACAATGAGCAGTTCTTC.

This clonotype was observed at least ten times. Here the CDR3 DNA reads TGCGCCAGCAGCCCCGGACAGGCCATCGCCCTCCGAAGGAAGGACGAGCAGTACTTC. Translating it yields CASSPGQAIALRRKDEQYF. The V call is TRBV5-1, the J call TRBJ2-7; 7 bases match TRBD1. The CDR3 covers 19 residues. Germline CDR1 is SGHRS and CDR2 is YFSETQ. The V segment lost 4 bases and the J segment 5 bases; nucleotides outside the gene matches: 24.

The chain is built from TRBV5-6 and TRBJ1-5; 11 nucleotides agree with TRBD1. The CDR3 has 14 amino acids. CDR1 and CDR2 from the germline V gene are SGHDT and YYEEEE. Trimming took 4 bases from V and 5 from J; bases not matched to a gene: 2. In DNA, the CDR3 is TGTGCCAGCAGCGGACAGGGGGCGGATCAGCCCCAGCATTTT. Translation: CASSGQGADQPQHF. Combining the CDR3 with reference TRBV5-6 and TRBJ1-5 gives the whole variable domain DAGVTQSPTHLIKTRGQQVTLRCSPKSGHDTVSWYQQALGQGPQFIFQYYEEEERQRGNFPDRFSGHQFPNYSSELNVNALLLGDSALYLCASSGQGADQPQHFGDGTRLSIL.